What follows are 4 T cell receptor beta chains derived from one specimen sequenced in a study of breast tumors, draining lymph nodes, adjacent tissues (dated by TCRdb to 2016 to 2018). Libraries were constructed by multiplex PCR. The sequencer listed for this sample is Illumina HiSeq 2000. The raw public reads went through TCRdb reprocessing: fastp at Q25, MiXCR clone calling, in-frame beta chains kept. A single entry per CDR3 protein holds the most common genes and DNA from its merged rows. The sample data list about 89,000 distinct CDR3 sequences, and roughly 28% of these were observed just once. 8.1% of the sample is in the top ten clones. Lymph node samples were obtained from the axillary draining lymph nodes of breast cancer patients. Sequenced material: axillary lymph node tissue. Receptor source: a female donor with breast cancer. Some clones in this sample may be carry-over from other donors' samples.

Note on this clonotype: The CDR3 carries no conserved terminal phenylalanine or tryptophan, so it likely arises from a read error. The limits of the CDR3 on the DNA are not certain, so only TCRdb's listed CDR3 is given. V is TRBV24-1 and J is TRBJ2-7; the D call TRBD1 from the table was never checked on the DNA. Per the germline V gene, CDR1 is KGHDR and CDR2 is SFDVKD. The CDR3 is made up of 15 amino acids, end residues included. The CDR3 spells CATSETGGPLYEQHS.

This clonotype has at least ten counts. The chain employs TRBV6-6 and TRBJ2-3; 8 nucleotides match TRBD2. The ends lost 6 bases at V and 5 bases at J; junction bases unmatched: 19. The CDR3 covers 18 residues. Germline loops: CDR1 MNHNY, CDR2 SVGAGI (reference sequence). The CDR3 DNA reads as TGTGCCAGCAGCCCAGGGCCCGGAATAGCGGGGAGGATAGATACGCAGTATTTT. Protein sequence: CASSPGPGIAGRIDTQYF.

As concerns this clonotype: A much larger clone is a single base away; this may be a read error. J is TRBJ2-1 and V is TRBV6-2 or TRBV6-3, with 9 bases aligning to TRBD2. The CDR3 is made up of 15 amino acids. From germline, CDR1 is MNHEY and CDR2 SVGEGT. The CDR3 DNA sequence: TGTGCCGGCAGTAAACTAGCGGGCCTCTACAATGAGCAGTTCTTC. It yields the protein CAGSKLAGLYNEQFF.

In its sample, this clonotype was seen many times. The chain links TRBV4-1 to TRBJ2-1, with D tentatively TRBD1 (5 bases). CDR3 length equals 17 residues. CDR1 and CDR2 from the germline V gene are MGHRA and YSYEKL. V was cut by 1 base and J by 0 bases, with 13 bases left in between. Written as DNA, the CDR3 is TGCGCCAGCAGCCAAGGGGTAGGGGCGAGCTCCTACAATGAGCAGTTCTTC. Translation: CASSQGVGASSYNEQFF.